This TCR beta chain was captured in a study of a mutant IDH1 vaccine in newly diagnosed glioma. On this clone: Antigen: not known.

The CDR3 spans 12 residues. Deletions cut 2 bases from V and 6 bases from J, with 9 bases between. The germline gives CDR1 SGHDT, CDR2 YYEEEE. Time point: week 35, safety follow-up. The content of each vaccine dose was 300 ug of mutant IDH1 20-mer peptide, and topical imiquimod accompanied it. Data came from immunoSEQ multiplex PCR; TCRdb stores just in-frame clones and leaves some out. The sample consists of about 54,000 clones, approximately 81% of them appearing once. The sequence derives from a woman aged 18-35 years with glioma. Specimen: PBMCs, collected from a glioma patient whose treatment included an IDH1 peptide vaccine. This chain connects TRBV5-6 to TRBJ2-7; weak D call: TRBD2 (6 bases). The CDR3 sequence is CASSLEEGEQYF. The CDR3 DNA sequence: TGTGCCAGCAGCTTAGAGGAGGGCGAGCAGTACTTC. Full variable domain (remainder filled in from reference TRBV5-6 and TRBJ2-7): DAGVTQSPTHLIKTRGQQVTLRCSPKSGHDTVSWYQQALGQGPQFIFQYYEEEERQRGNFPDRFSGHQFPNYSSELNVNALLLGDSALYLCASSLEEGEQYFGPGTRLTVT.